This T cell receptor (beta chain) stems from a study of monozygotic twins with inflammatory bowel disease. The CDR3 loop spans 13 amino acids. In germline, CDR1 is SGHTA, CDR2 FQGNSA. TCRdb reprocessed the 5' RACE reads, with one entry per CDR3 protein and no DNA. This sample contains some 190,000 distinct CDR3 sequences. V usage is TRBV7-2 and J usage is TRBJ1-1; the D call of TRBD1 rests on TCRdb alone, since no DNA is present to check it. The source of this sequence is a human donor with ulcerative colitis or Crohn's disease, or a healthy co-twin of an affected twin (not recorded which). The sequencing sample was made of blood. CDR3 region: CASSSRDGSEAFF.